The 18 T cell receptor beta chains given below trace back to one sample, sequenced in a study of monozygotic twins with inflammatory bowel disease. No DNA is given; TCRdb re-called the 5' RACE reads and lists each CDR3 protein once. Reported are 190,000 or so distinct CDR3 sequences; the ten largest clones contain 1.5% to 2%. The sequenced sample consisted of blood. Receptors were obtained from a human donor with ulcerative colitis or Crohn's disease, or a healthy co-twin of an affected twin (not recorded which).

V and J are TRBV19 and TRBJ2-1; without DNA, the TCRdb call of TRBD2 cannot be checked. Germline V CDR1 and CDR2: LNHDA, SQIVND (reference sequence). The CDR3 consists of 16 residues. The CDR3 sequence is CASGPSEFNSYNEQFF.

V gene TRBV4-1 combines with J gene TRBJ1-1; TCRdb calls TRBD1, which cannot be checked without DNA. Germline CDR1 is MGHRA and CDR2 is YSYEKL. CDR3 length: 15 amino acids. CDR3 protein: CASSRPTGSNTEAFF.

The V and J genes are TRBV12-3 or TRBV12-4 and TRBJ1-5; the TCRdb D gene call, TRBD1, has no DNA to confirm it. The CDR3 has 14 amino acids. CDR3 sequence reads: CASSLTGTHQPQHF.

The chain carries TRBV20-1 and TRBJ2-5; TCRdb gives TRBD1 as the D gene, but with no DNA this cannot be confirmed. CDR1 and CDR2 (germline): DFQATT, SNEGSKA (reference sequence). This CDR3 has 13 amino acids. The CDR3 loop is CSARLAGTETQYF.

The genes are TRBV5-1 and TRBJ1-4. This CDR3 is built from 15 residues. CDR1 and CDR2 (germline): SGHRS, YFSETQ. This CDR3 reads CASSLSDGSNEKLFF.

The chain is built from TRBV5-1 and TRBJ1-4; lacking DNA, the TRBD1 call made by TCRdb goes unchecked. Germline V gene sequence: CDR1 SGHRS, CDR2 YFSETQ. This CDR3 is 17 amino acids long. CDR3 loop: CASSPNAGGFGNEKLFF.

The chain employs TRBV6-1 and TRBJ1-2. The CDR3 runs 13 residues. Germline V gene sequence: CDR1 MNHNS, CDR2 SASEGT. CDR3 sequence reads: CASAPGLNYGYTF.

The chain employs TRBV5-1 and TRBJ1-2; TCRdb reports TRBD1, a call that lacks DNA to check it against. This CDR3 has 14 residues. CDR1 and CDR2 (germline): SGHRS, YFSETQ. The chain's CDR3 is CASSLAISGNGYTF.

The chain is built from TRBV20-1 and TRBJ1-5; TCRdb's D call of TRBD1 is untestable without DNA. This CDR3 is built from 14 residues. Germline CDR1 DFQATT, CDR2 SNEGSKA (reference sequence). The CDR3 is CSASSGFSNQPQHF.

The chain combines TRBV2 with TRBJ1-3; TCRdb outputs TRBD1, but without DNA this stays unchecked. The CDR3 is 14 amino acids. CDR1 is SNHLY, CDR2 FYNNEI, per germline. This chain's CDR3 is CASSERTGSDTIYF. Combining the CDR3 with reference TRBV2 and TRBJ1-3 gives the whole variable domain EPEVTQTPSHQVTQMGQEVILRCVPISNHLYFYWYRQILGQKVEFLVSFYNNEISEKSEIFDDQFSVERPDGSNFTLKIRSTKLEDSAMYFCASSERTGSDTIYFGEGSWLTVV.

V and J are TRBV27 and TRBJ2-2; absent DNA, TCRdb's TRBD2 call cannot be checked. CDR3 length: 13 amino acids. The germline gives CDR1 MNHEY, CDR2 SMNVEV (reference sequence). This chain's CDR3 is CASSLQRAGELFF.

This chain joins TRBV3-1 and TRBJ2-3. The length of the CDR3 is 11 residues. The germline gives CDR1 LGHDT, CDR2 YNNKEL (reference sequence). The CDR3 protein is CASSRLGSQYF.

This chain connects TRBV12-3 or TRBV12-4 to TRBJ1-1; checking the TCRdb D call of TRBD1 is not possible without DNA. The CDR3 is 16 amino acids. This CDR3 is CASSSSPAGRGAEAFF.

The CDR3 is CASSLGAGAEQPQHF. The V and J genes are TRBV7-6 and TRBJ1-5; TCRdb calls TRBD1, which cannot be checked without DNA. Germline loops: CDR1 SGHVS, CDR2 FNYEAQ. The CDR3 sequence is 15 residues long.

The chain joins TRBV5-1 to TRBJ2-2; the TRBD1 assignment by TCRdb is unverifiable without DNA. Germline CDR1 SGHRS, CDR2 YFSETQ. The CDR3 has 14 amino acids. The chain's CDR3 is CASSLGDNPGELFF.

The chain employs TRBV3-1 and TRBJ2-1; TCRdb's assignment of TRBD2 cannot be checked, as there is no DNA. The CDR3 sequence is 15 residues long. Germline V gene data show CDR1 as LGHDT and CDR2 as YNNKEL (reference sequence). CDR3 in amino acids: CASSQGFGTNNEQFF.

This rearrangement joins TRBV18 to TRBJ2-3. The length of the CDR3 is 14 residues. Looked up from germline, CDR1 is KGHSH and CDR2 is LQKENI. The CDR3 here is CASSPEVGTDTQYF.

The rearrangement joins TRBV25-1 to TRBJ1-1; the D gene TCRdb calls, TRBD1, cannot be checked with no DNA. In germline, CDR1 is MGHDK, CDR2 SYGVNS. The CDR3 is 14 amino acids. CDR3 region: CASSEWGMNTEAFF. Filled out from reference TRBV25-1 and TRBJ1-1, the complete variable domain reads EADIYQTPRYLVIGTGKKITLECSQTMGHDKMYWYQQDPGMELHLIHYSYGVNSTEKGDLSSESTVSRIRTEHFPLTLESARPSHTSQYLCASSEWGMNTEAFFGQGTRLTVV.